The entry that follows covers one TCR beta chain sequence. Time point indicated: peripheral blood 6 weeks after treatment start. This sample stems from a study of PD-L1 blockade in urothelial cancer. Study-wide context: Analyses were performed on blood at 3 weeks after treatment start (the second dose) and at 6 weeks. Blood samples had a median of around 140,000 T cells, 75,000 or so unique TCRs, and clonality more than 0.075.

CDR3 size: 12 residues. Germline V gene data show CDR1 as SEHNR and CDR2 as FQNEAQ (reference sequence). V lost 6 bases, J lost 8 bases, and 13 bases lay in between. Profiled with immunoSEQ multiplex PCR; TCRdb holds only in-frame clones, not every one. Of around 50,000 clones in the sample, over 75% were seen once. Here the sequenced sample was PBMCs, taken around atezolizumab (anti-PD-L1) treatment. The chain employs TRBV7-9 and TRBJ1-1, with D uncertain. The TCR originated in a man aged 45-65 years with urothelial cancer. CDR3 DNA sequence: TGTGCCAGCAGTTGGGGAGATCTCGAAGCTTTCTTT. Translating gives CASSWGDLEAFF.